A single sample gave rise to the 22 T cell receptor beta chains below, sequenced in a study of spatial heterogeneity in lung cancer. Time point: sample taken at primary tumor resection. The input material, whole RNA from tumor, nontumor lung or frozen PBMC, was sequenced unsorted. MiXCR, run by TCRdb on the 5' RACE reads, gives a single entry per CDR3 protein. The sample shows about 38,000 distinct CDR3 sequences, around 7.2% of them seen only once. This material consisted of PBMCs, taken at surgery. The receptors shown here come from a male donor with early-stage non-small cell lung cancer.

This clonotype showed up many times. This chain connects TRBV6-1 to TRBJ2-1; 8 nucleotides match TRBD2. The V gene end was trimmed by 6 bases and the J gene end by 3 bases; junction bases not matched to a gene: 13. The CDR3 is 17 residues long. Looked up from germline, CDR1 is MNHNS and CDR2 is SASEGT. CDR3 coding DNA: TGTGCCAGCAGCCCTCCCCCCGGGACTAGTGTCTACAATGAGCAGTTCTTC. Amino acids: CASSPPPGTSVYNEQFF.

This clonotype turned up a few times. The chain has TRBV10-3 and TRBJ1-3; TRBD1 might be the D (6 bases). The length of the CDR3 is 17 residues. With 2 bases removed from V and 0 bases from J, the gap between germline ends came to 14 bases. Germline V gene lookup returns CDR1 ENHRY and CDR2 SYGVKD. This CDR3 reads CAISERGDTSSGNTIYF. The CDR3 DNA reads TGTGCCATCAGTGAGCGAGGGGACACGAGCTCTGGAAACACCATATATTTT.

V usage is TRBV10-3 and J usage is TRBJ1-2; D gene ambiguous. The CDR3 is 11 residues long. V lost 6 bases and J 2 bases, leaving 4 bases between the germline ends. Per germline, CDR1 ENHRY and CDR2 SYGVKD. The CDR3 DNA reads TGTGCCATCAGGGACAACTATGGCTACACCTTC. It translates to CAIRDNYGYTF.

The table lists this clonotype with a few counts. V is TRBV18 and J is TRBJ1-5; no clear D gene. CDR3 length equals 13 residues. The V and J ends lost 2 bases and 4 bases respectively, with 6 bases between them. From germline, CDR1 is KGHSH and CDR2 LQKENI. CDR3 region: CASSPGPNQPQHF. The DNA of the CDR3 is TGTGCCAGCTCACCAGGCCCAAATCAGCCCCAGCATTTT.

At least ten counts were recorded for this clonotype. The J gene is TRBJ1-5, the V gene TRBV24-1; D is possibly TRBD1 (5 bases). CDR1 KGHDR and CDR2 SFDVKD come from the germline V gene. The CDR3 runs to 15 residues. V was cut by 4 bases and J by 4 bases, with 13 bases left in between. CDR3 protein: CATSEGRDENQPQHF. The CDR3 bases are TGTGCCACCAGTGAGGGCAGGGACGAAAATCAGCCCCAGCATTTT.

There are a few counts of this clonotype. V gene TRBV5-4 combines with J gene TRBJ2-7; possible D gene TRBD1, 6 bases. Germline CDR1 and CDR2: SGHNT and YYREEE (reference sequence). The CDR3 contains 14 residues. V gave up 3 bases and J gave up 2 bases, with 12 bases separating them. The CDR3 DNA is TGTGCCAGCAGCTATGATGACAGGCCCTACGAGCAGTACGTC. Its translation is CASSYDDRPYEQYV.

At least ten counts were recorded for this clonotype. V gene TRBV6-2 or TRBV6-3 combines with J gene TRBJ2-7, with 8 nucleotides matching TRBD2. The trim removed 2 bases at V and 0 bases at J, leaving 3 bases unmatched. CDR1 and CDR2 from the germline V gene are MNHEY and SVGEGT. This CDR3 spans 15 amino acids. The CDR3 DNA reads TGTGCCAGCAGTTACCAAGCGGGGGCCTCCTACGAGCAGTACTTC. It yields the protein CASSYQAGASYEQYF.

This clonotype was seen at least ten times. V is TRBV6-2 or TRBV6-3 and J is TRBJ1-1; 9 nucleotides match TRBD1. With V trimmed by 2 bases and J by 10 bases, 2 bases remained unmatched. The CDR3 is made up of 12 amino acids. Germline V gene data show CDR1 as MNHEY and CDR2 as SVGEGT. The CDR3 reads CASSYQGQGAFF. The CDR3 coding sequence is TGTGCCAGCAGTTACCAGGGACAGGGAGCTTTCTTT.

This clonotype was counted at least ten times. The V and J genes are TRBV5-1 and TRBJ2-2; D is undetermined. The CDR3 runs 14 residues. Per the germline V gene, CDR1 is SGHRS and CDR2 is YFSETQ. Trimming cost V 0 bases and J 7 bases, with 10 bases left between them. The CDR3 DNA follows: TGCGCCAGCAGCTTGGAAGGGTCTAGCGGGGAGCTGTTTTTT. Translated, it gives CASSLEGSSGELFF.

This sequence joins TRBV10-3 and TRBJ2-3; D is unclear. V lost 4 bases and J 5 bases, leaving 10 bases between the germline ends. The germline gives CDR1 ENHRY, CDR2 SYGVKD. The CDR3 length is 13 residues. The CDR3 here is CAISVKVQDTQYF. The CDR3 coding sequence is TGTGCCATCAGTGTAAAGGTACAAGATACGCAGTATTTT.

The table lists this clonotype with many counts. The CDR3: CASSQDGIEANYGYTF. In DNA, the CDR3 is TGTGCCAGCAGCCAAGATGGAATCGAGGCGAACTATGGCTACACCTTC. The chain employs TRBV3-1 and TRBJ1-2, with unresolved D. CDR1 is LGHDT and CDR2 is YNNKEL in the germline V gene (reference sequence). The CDR3 is 16 amino acids. Trimming shortened V by 0 bases and J by 2 bases, and 13 bases separated the two germline ends.

This clonotype was observed at least ten times. V usage is TRBV29-1 and J usage is TRBJ2-7; possible D gene TRBD2, 6 bases. Trimming cost V 6 bases and J 4 bases, with 13 bases left between them. Germline CDR1 is SQVTM and CDR2 is ANQGSEA. The CDR3 covers 12 residues. The CDR3 sequence: CSVSSGRYEQYV. CDR3 sequence (DNA): TGCAGCGTGTCGAGTGGGAGGTACGAGCAGTACGTC.

This clonotype was counted between two and nine times. The chain is built from TRBV7-8 and TRBJ2-4, with 7 bases that match TRBD1. The CDR3 sequence is 16 residues long. Germline values: CDR1 SGHVS, CDR2 FQNEAQ. V shed 5 bases and J 0 bases; nucleotides not matched to a gene: 7. The CDR3 spells CASSQGQVLAKNIQYF. In DNA, the CDR3 is TGTGCCAGCAGCCAAGGACAGGTCCTAGCCAAAAACATTCAGTACTTC.

This clonotype has at least ten counts. V and J are TRBV7-8 and TRBJ2-2; D unclear. The CDR3 loop spans 12 amino acids. V was shortened by 5 bases and J by 6 bases, with 7 bases between the two germline ends. Germline CDR1 reads SGHVS; CDR2 reads FQNEAQ. The CDR3 region is CASSSSAGELFF. The CDR3 coding sequence is TGTGCCAGCAGCAGTTCGGCCGGGGAGCTGTTTTTT.

The chain employs TRBV7-3 and TRBJ2-1, with TRBD2 identical over 11 bases. This CDR3 region has 15 residues. Germline CDR1 is SGHTA and CDR2 is FQGTGA. Germline trimming cut 1 base from V and 9 bases from J; bases unmatched to any gene: 5. CDR3 bases: TGTGCCAGCAGCTTAAATGGGCTAGCGGGGGGTGAGCAGTTCTTC. Protein: CASSLNGLAGGEQFF.

This clonotype came up many times. V gene TRBV18 combines with J gene TRBJ1-1; 8 nucleotides line up with TRBD1. After removal of 6 bases from V and 4 bases from J, the junction contained 13 bases not matched to a gene. CDR1 is KGHSH, CDR2 LQKENI, per germline. There are 16 residues in the CDR3. For the CDR3, the DNA is TGTGCCAGCTCCCTCCAGGGGGCAGGAACCTTCACTGAAGCTTTCTTT. It translates to CASSLQGAGTFTEAFF.

This clonotype has at least ten counts. The chain employs TRBV6-2 or TRBV6-3 and TRBJ2-3; 9 nucleotides match TRBD2. CDR3 length equals 15 residues. Germline-derived CDR1 and CDR2 are MNHEY and SVGEGT. Trimming at V came to 6 bases and at J to 4 bases, leaving 8 bases not matched to a gene. The CDR3 protein is CASRKGIAGADTQYF. In DNA, the CDR3 is TGTGCCAGCAGGAAAGGTATAGCGGGGGCAGATACGCAGTATTTT.

This clonotype appeared many times. The chain recombines TRBV7-2 with TRBJ2-3; 10 bases align to TRBD2. The J segment lost 6 bases and the V segment lost 1 base, leaving 7 bases of the junction unmatched. The CDR3 is made up of 16 amino acids. Germline lookup yields CDR1 SGHTA and CDR2 FQGNSA. CDR3 in amino acids: CASSLGSGGDGDTQYF. The CDR3 bases are TGTGCCAGCAGCTTAGGAAGCGGGGGGGACGGGGATACGCAGTATTTT.

In this sample, this clonotype turned up many times. This rearrangement joins TRBV24-1 to TRBJ2-7; 9 nucleotides line up with TRBD1. The CDR3 is 19 amino acids. Germline values: CDR1 KGHDR, CDR2 SFDVKD. V dropped 4 bases and J dropped 3; count of bases not matched to a gene: 18. The CDR3 DNA is TGTGCCACCAGTGACTCCCGGGACAGGGAAACCTTTAACTGCTACGAGCAGTACGTC. Its protein is CATSDSRDRETFNCYEQYV.

V and J are TRBV18 and TRBJ2-7; 7 bases align to TRBD1. V lost 5 bases to trimming and J lost 1 base; unmatched junction nucleotides: 5. The CDR3 extends over 14 amino acids. Germline assignment: CDR1 KGHSH and CDR2 LQKENI. CDR3 DNA sequence: TGTGCCAGCTCAGGGATGACAGGGTCCTACGAGCAGTACTTC. This encodes CASSGMTGSYEQYF.

This clonotype occurred many times. The chain employs TRBV7-8 and TRBJ2-3; 11 bases align to TRBD2. The CDR3 has 15 amino acids. Germline assignment: CDR1 SGHVS and CDR2 FQNEAQ. V was clipped by 5 bases and J by 5 bases; unmatched bases: 6. The CDR3, as DNA: TGTGCCAGCAGCATACTAGCGGGGGCCGTAGATACGCAGTATTTT. This codes for CASSILAGAVDTQYF.

This clonotype was counted ten times or more. The V and J genes are TRBV18 and TRBJ1-5, with D perhaps TRBD1 (6 bases). The CDR3 contains 14 residues. The V gene lost 3 bases and the J gene lost 5 bases, with 11 bases spanning the gap. Germline assignment: CDR1 KGHSH and CDR2 LQKENI. CDR3 nucleotide sequence: TGTGCCAGCTCACCGGGACAAAGGGATCAGCCCCAGCATTTT. Its protein product is CASSPGQRDQPQHF.